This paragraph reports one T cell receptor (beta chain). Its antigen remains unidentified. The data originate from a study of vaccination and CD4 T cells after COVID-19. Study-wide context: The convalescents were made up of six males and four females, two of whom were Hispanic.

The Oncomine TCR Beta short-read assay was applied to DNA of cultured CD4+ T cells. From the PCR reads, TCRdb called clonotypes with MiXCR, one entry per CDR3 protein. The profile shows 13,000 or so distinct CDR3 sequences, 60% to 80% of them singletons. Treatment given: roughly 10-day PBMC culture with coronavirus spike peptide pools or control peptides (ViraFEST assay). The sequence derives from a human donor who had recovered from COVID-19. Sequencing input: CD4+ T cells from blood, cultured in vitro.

CDR3 residues: CASSSSRREGTQYF. The CDR3 DNA reads TGTGCCAGCAGCTCGTCGCGGAGGGAGGGGACCCAGTACTTC. The rearrangement joins TRBV11-2 to TRBJ2-5; TRBD2 matches 7 bases. Germline trimming cut 4 bases from V and 7 bases from J; bases unmatched to any gene: 9. Germline loops: CDR1 SGHAT, CDR2 FQNNGV. This CDR3 is 14 amino acids long.